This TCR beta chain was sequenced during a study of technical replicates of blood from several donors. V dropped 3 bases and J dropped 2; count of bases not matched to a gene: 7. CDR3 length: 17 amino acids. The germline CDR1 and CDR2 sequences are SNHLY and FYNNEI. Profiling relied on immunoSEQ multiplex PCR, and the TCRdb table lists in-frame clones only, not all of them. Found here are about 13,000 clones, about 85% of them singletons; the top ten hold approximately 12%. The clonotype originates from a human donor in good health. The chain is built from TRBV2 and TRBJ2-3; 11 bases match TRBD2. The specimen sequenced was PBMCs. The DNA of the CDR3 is TGTGCCAGCAGTGATAGCGGGAGGGCCTTTTACACAGATACGCAGTATTTT. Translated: CASSDSGRAFYTDTQYF.